This TCR beta chain was sequenced during a study of blood T cell repertoires in COVID-19 (TCRdb year 2020). For the wider study: Collaborator samples came from the United States, Italy and Spain and covered acute and convalescent phases of COVID-19. The prospective study material was composed of cDNA or gDNA derived from T cells, B-cell-depleted T cells, or PBMCs. Subjects who had been exposed to COVID-19, were actively infected with it, or had recovered from it provided the deeply sampled blood TCRbeta repertoires that made up the dataset. The repertoires were released in a freely available public database meant as a resource for research on the immune response to SARS-CoV-2. Samples came from the ongoing ImmuneRACE study (first 160 participants) plus 1,254 subjects from 6 global collaborators. Nearly every sample came with metadata listing a de-identified subject ID, COVID-19 status, age in years and sex. Where HLA class I and class II types were available, the types were taken from metadata supplied by the sample provider, not from assay-based typing. The paper's findings and limits, for the study overall: How much clinical and demographic metadata was included differed by source and by participant, and the metadata was provided uncurated.

Including the terminal cysteine and phenylalanine, the CDR3 comprises 14 residues. CDR3 DNA is the only sequence kept; it has 42 bases, read in frame from the first base. Here V drops 4 bases and J drops 3 bases, and the junction holds 2 bases not matched to any gene. The germline V gene provides CDR1 LGHNA and CDR2 YNFKEQ. Participants in the prospective study were enrolled through a virtual design, were aged about 18 to 89 years, and lived in roughly 26 United States geographic areas. To assign participants to cohorts, the prospective study relied on clinical history that participants themselves reported in a screening survey and a study questionnaire. For ImmuneRACE Cohort 3, a participant was defined as recovered based on two consecutive negative NP/OP PCR tests, clearance by a healthcare professional, or resolution of symptoms. Each participant in the prospective study had whole blood, serum and a nasopharyngeal or oropharyngeal swab collected by mobile phlebotomists. Participants in the prospective study had the option to provide additional blood draws and questionnaires over a roughly 2-month period. Before DNA extraction, blood samples from the prospective study were shipped at room temperature or frozen.

To note about this clone: What this receptor recognizes is not known. No qualities accompany the bases; no much larger clone lies one base away.

TCRbeta CDR3 regions were amplified from genomic DNA by means of the immunoSEQ Assay, a bias-controlled multiplex PCR. The study's own analysis went as follows. Nucleated cell counts per sample were estimated from amplification of reference gene primers within the assay. Sequence reads were collapsed and filtered to measure the absolute abundance of every unique TCRbeta CDR3 rearrangement. For each sample, productive Simpson clonality was calculated as the square root of Simpson's diversity index over productive rearrangements. TCRdb took over this immuneACCESS table, retaining in-frame rearrangements with V and J assigned. Such tables are incomplete; in checked studies, under half of the missing clones stem from an unresolved V gene, and the remainder is unexplained. The V and J calls and clone size come from that table; D and trimming were worked out from the DNA. In all, the sample holds approximately 300,000 clones, and roughly 85% of those were seen once. Jointly, the top ten make up under 6.5% of the sample.

The sequenced sample was PBMCs or T cells enriched from blood (not recorded which). This chain is built from TRBV4-2 and TRBJ1-1; 10 bases in between match TRBD1. The sequence was obtained from a young woman who had recovered from COVID-19. The encoded CDR3 is CASSPGQGDTEAFF. The nucleotide sequence is given as TGTGCCAGCAGCCCAGGACAGGGGGACACTGAAGCTTTCTTT.